The entry below gives a single TCR beta chain sequence along with its context. What this receptor recognizes is not known. Per-base qualities were not stored, and no clone one base away is much larger. V trim: 6 bases; J trim: 4 bases; unmatched bases: 12. From the germline V gene, CDR1 is MDHEN and CDR2 is SYDVKM. From cysteine to phenylalanine, the CDR3 is 16 amino acids long. Of all the DNA, just the CDR3 is kept, 48 bases in frame from base 1. Enrolling through a virtual design, the prospective study's participants ranged in age from about 18 to 89 years and lived across about two dozen United States geographic areas. Cohort assignment in the prospective study relied on participant-reported clinical history from a screening survey and a study questionnaire. Recovered participants in ImmuneRACE Cohort 3 were defined by two consecutive negative NP/OP PCR tests, clearance by a healthcare professional, or resolution of symptoms. In the prospective study, whole blood, serum and a nasopharyngeal or oropharyngeal swab were collected from each participant by mobile phlebotomists. Over a roughly 2-month period, participants in the prospective study had the option of providing additional blood draws and questionnaires. Prospective study blood samples were shipped either frozen or at room temperature before DNA extraction.

The sample belongs to a study of blood T cell repertoires in COVID-19 (dated by TCRdb to about 2020). Describing the broader study: The collaborator samples originated in the United States, Italy and Spain and spanned the acute and convalescent phases of COVID-19. The dataset comprised deeply sampled blood TCRbeta repertoires from subjects exposed to, actively infected with, or recovered from COVID-19. Where available, HLA class I and class II types were obtained from metadata supplied by the sample provider rather than from assay-based typing. Nearly every sample came with metadata listing a de-identified subject ID, COVID-19 status, age in years and sex. Samples came from the ongoing ImmuneRACE study (first 160 participants) plus 1,254 subjects from 6 global collaborators. The material from the prospective study consisted of cDNA or gDNA derived from T cells, B-cell-depleted T cells, or PBMCs. A freely available public database, intended as a resource for researchers studying the immune response to SARS-CoV-2, is where the repertoires were released.

TCRbeta CDR3 regions were amplified from genomic DNA using the immunoSEQ Assay, a bias-controlled multiplex PCR. Under the source paper's analysis protocol: Nucleated cell counts per sample were estimated from amplification of reference gene primers within the assay. To quantify the absolute abundance of each unique TCRbeta CDR3 rearrangement, sequence reads were collapsed and filtered. Productive Simpson clonality was computed per sample as the square root of Simpson's diversity index over productive rearrangements. TCRdb re-hosts the immuneACCESS table, in-frame sequences only. Its copies lack some clones; in the studies checked, an unresolved V gene accounts for under half of them, and the cause for the rest is not known. That table supplies the V and J calls and clone size; D and trimming were determined from the DNA. The sample table contains roughly 300,000 clones; only one count was recorded for approximately 84% of them. Roughly 1% of the sample belongs to the ten largest clones.

Study-level results and caveats: Clinical and demographic metadata were provided uncurated, with the amount varying by source and participant.

What was sequenced was PBMCs or T cells enriched from blood (not recorded which). The receptor comes from a woman aged 30 to 39 who had recovered from COVID-19. The chain is made from TRBV28 and TRBJ2-5, with TRBD1 matching 9 junction bases. The DNA sequence follows: TGTGCCAGCAGGAAGGAACAGGGGGCGCTTGGAGAGACCCAGTACTTC. It specifies CASRKEQGALGETQYF.